Each of the 14 T cell receptor beta chains below was sequenced from the same sample in a study of T-cell reconstitution after alpha-beta-depleted transplantation in children. Unique molecular identifiers were built into the TCRbeta library. TCRdb passed the PCR reads through MiXCR, listing each CDR3 protein once. The sample carries a few hundred thousand distinct CDR3 sequences, under 15% recorded once. Sequenced material: PBMCs, mostly from graft donor cells, taken 360 days after TCRalphabeta/CD19-depleted stem cell transplant. Receptor source: a male patient aged 10 to 17 who had a stem cell transplant for acute myeloid leukemia, so the T cells may come from the graft donor.

This chain connects TRBV7-3 to TRBJ2-5; the D is unclear. The CDR3 is 14 amino acids. The V end lost 0 bases, the J end lost 5 bases, and 10 bases lay between the germline ends. Per germline, CDR1 SGHTA and CDR2 FQGTGA. The CDR3 reads CASSLTSSGETQYF. For the CDR3, the DNA is TGTGCCAGCAGCTTAACTTCCTCCGGGGAGACCCAGTACTTC.

At least ten counts were recorded for this clonotype. V usage is TRBV12-3 or TRBV12-4 and J usage is TRBJ2-1; tentative D call: TRBD2 (5 bases). Trimming shortened V by 3 bases and J by 10 bases, and 16 bases separated the two germline ends. There are 14 residues in the CDR3. The CDR3 region has the DNA TGTGCCAGCAGTTTGGGCGGGCCGGTGAAGGAGCAGTTCTTC. It encodes CASSLGGPVKEQFF.

This clonotype was detected only a few times. The chain uses TRBV28 and TRBJ2-5; no firm D call. The V end lost 3 bases, the J end lost 3 bases, and 14 bases lay between the germline ends. The CDR3 runs to 15 residues. Per the germline V gene, CDR1 is MDHEN and CDR2 is SYDVKM. The CDR3 DNA reads TGTGCCAGCAGTTTCGCCCCACGGAGCAAAGAGACCCAGTACTTC. It translates to CASSFAPRSKETQYF.

In this sample, this clonotype turned up many times. The rearrangement joins TRBV29-1 to TRBJ2-1; 9 nucleotides line up with TRBD2. Trimming removed 3 bases from V and 8 bases from J; junction bases left unmatched: 8. The CDR3 consists of 14 residues. Germline CDR1 and CDR2: SQVTM and ANQGSEA. The DNA of the CDR3 is TGCAGCGTTGACGGGGCGGGAGGGGGAGATGAGCAGTTCTTC. Translation: CSVDGAGGGDEQFF.

This sequence joins TRBV4-3 and TRBJ2-7; D is undetermined. In germline, CDR1 is LGHNA, CDR2 YSLEER. This CDR3 region has 15 residues. Trimming cost V 0 bases and J 3 bases, with 12 bases left between them. CDR3 region: CASSQDIRADYEQYF. The CDR3 nucleotides are TGCGCCAGCAGCCAAGATATAAGGGCTGACTACGAGCAGTACTTC.

The chain employs TRBV28 and TRBJ1-1; perhaps TRBD1 as D (6 bases). This CDR3 contains 11 residues. Trimming cost V 1 base and J 10 bases, with 7 bases left between them. The germline V gene encodes CDR1 MDHEN and CDR2 SYDVKM. The CDR3 DNA reads TGTGCCAGCAGTTTATACAGGGCAGCTTTCTTT. Its protein product is CASSLYRAAFF.

This clonotype came up a few times. The rearrangement joins TRBV29-1 to TRBJ2-7; 10 bases map to TRBD1. Trimming removed 6 bases from V and 3 bases from J; junction bases left unmatched: 11. Germline V gene data show CDR1 as SQVTM and CDR2 as ANQGSEA. The CDR3 is 15 residues long. CDR3 sequence reads: CSVTGDRGQYYEQYF. In nucleotides, the CDR3 is TGCAGCGTGACCGGAGACAGGGGGCAATACTACGAGCAGTACTTC.

In this sample, this clonotype turned up many times. V is TRBV28 and J is TRBJ2-4; D is ambiguous. This CDR3 region has 12 residues. CDR1 is MDHEN, CDR2 SYDVKM, per germline. Trimming removed 8 bases at V and 0 bases at J, with 5 bases between. CDR3 in DNA: TGTGCCAGCGCTATAGCCAAAAACATTCAGTACTTC. This translates into CASAIAKNIQYF.

This clonotype was observed at least ten times. The chain employs TRBV2 and TRBJ2-1; 9 bases map to TRBD2. Germline values: CDR1 SNHLY, CDR2 FYNNEI. The CDR3 length is 12 residues. Germline trimming cut 10 bases from V and 10 bases from J; bases unmatched to any gene: 8. The CDR3 loop is CATEGLASEQFF. In nucleotides, the CDR3 is TGTGCCACCGAGGGACTAGCAAGCGAGCAGTTCTTC.

This clonotype came up a few times. The rearrangement links TRBV28 to TRBJ2-2; D gene ambiguous. Germline CDR1 MDHEN, CDR2 SYDVKM. The ends were cut back, 6 bases at V and 2 bases at J, with 10 bases in the middle. The CDR3 is 14 amino acids. The CDR3 DNA follows: TGTGCCAGCAGCCAGTCGACTAACACCGGGGAGCTGTTTTTT. Protein sequence: CASSQSTNTGELFF.

This clonotype was seen only a few times. The chain couples TRBV5-1 to TRBJ2-7, with D tentatively TRBD1 (6 bases). This CDR3 is built from 14 residues. The germline V gene has CDR1 SGHRS and CDR2 YFSETQ. Trimming took off 6 bases at V and 4 bases at J, with 17 bases between the two ends. CDR3 sequence: CASTPVPQGYEQYF. The CDR3 nucleotides read TGCGCCAGCACCCCCGTGCCACAGGGTTACGAGCAGTACTTC.

This clonotype was found many times. V and J are TRBV10-3 and TRBJ2-1; 12 positions match TRBD2. CDR3 length: 17 residues. J was trimmed by 6 bases and V by 5 bases; bases with no gene match: 11. Germline CDR1 and CDR2: ENHRY and SYGVKD. In nucleotides, the CDR3 is TGTGCCATCAGTCAAGGACTAGCGGGATCAACGGGCAATGAGCAGTTCTTC. As protein: CAISQGLAGSTGNEQFF.

The chain has TRBV9 and TRBJ2-3; the D call may be TRBD1 or TRBD2 (6 bases each). Germline CDR1 and CDR2: SGDLS and YYNGEE. With 2 bases removed from V and 3 bases from J, the gap between germline ends came to 13 bases. This CDR3 region has 15 residues. The CDR3 is CASSVGGTKTDTQYF. CDR3 bases: TGTGCCAGCAGCGTTGGGGGGACAAAAACAGATACGCAGTATTTT. The full variable domain, rest sourced from reference TRBV9 and TRBJ2-3, is DSGVTQTPKHLITATGQRVTLRCSPRSGDLSVYWYQQSLDQGLQFLIQYYNGEERAKGNILERFSAQQFPDLHSELNLSSLELGDSALYFCASSVGGTKTDTQYFGPGTRLTVL.

The chain links TRBV19 to TRBJ2-2, with TRBD1 as a possible D gene (6 bases). CDR1 and CDR2 (germline): LNHDA, SQIVND (reference sequence). V dropped 9 bases and J dropped 4 bases, with 15 bases sitting between them. The CDR3 loop spans 14 amino acids. The CDR3 sequence: CASTQGPSTGELFF. CDR3 nucleotide sequence: TGTGCCAGCACTCAGGGGCCTAGCACCGGGGAGCTGTTTTTT.